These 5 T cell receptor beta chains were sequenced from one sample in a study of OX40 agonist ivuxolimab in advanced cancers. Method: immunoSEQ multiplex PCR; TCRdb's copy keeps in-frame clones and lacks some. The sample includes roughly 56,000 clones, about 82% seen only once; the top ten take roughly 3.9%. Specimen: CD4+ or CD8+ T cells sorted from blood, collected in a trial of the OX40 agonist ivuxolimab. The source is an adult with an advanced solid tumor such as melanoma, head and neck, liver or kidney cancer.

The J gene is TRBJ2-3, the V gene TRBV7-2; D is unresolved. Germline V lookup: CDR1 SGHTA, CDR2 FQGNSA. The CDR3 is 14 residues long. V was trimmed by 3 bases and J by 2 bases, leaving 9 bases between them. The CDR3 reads CASSFSKDTDTQYF. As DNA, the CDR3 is TGTGCCAGCAGCTTTTCGAAAGACACAGATACGCAGTATTTT.

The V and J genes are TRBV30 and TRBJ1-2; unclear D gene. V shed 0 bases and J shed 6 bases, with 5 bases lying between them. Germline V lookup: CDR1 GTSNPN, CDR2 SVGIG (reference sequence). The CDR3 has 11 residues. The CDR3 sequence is CAWSVNHGYTF. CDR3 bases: TGTGCCTGGAGTGTAAATCATGGCTACACCTTC.

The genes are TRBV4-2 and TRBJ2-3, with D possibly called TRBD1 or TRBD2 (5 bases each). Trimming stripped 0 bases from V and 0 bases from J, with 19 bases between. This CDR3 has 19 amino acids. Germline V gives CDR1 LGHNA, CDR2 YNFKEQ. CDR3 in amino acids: CASSQERAASGHSTDTQYF. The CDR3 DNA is TGTGCCAGCAGCCAAGAAAGGGCGGCGAGCGGACACAGCACAGATACGCAGTATTTT.

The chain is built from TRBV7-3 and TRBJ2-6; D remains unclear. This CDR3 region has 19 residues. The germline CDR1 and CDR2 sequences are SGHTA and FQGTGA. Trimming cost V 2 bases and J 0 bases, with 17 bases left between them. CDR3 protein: CASSLEAGRLSSGANVLTF. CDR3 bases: TGTGCCAGCAGCTTAGAAGCCGGCAGACTGAGCTCTGGGGCCAACGTCCTGACTTTC.

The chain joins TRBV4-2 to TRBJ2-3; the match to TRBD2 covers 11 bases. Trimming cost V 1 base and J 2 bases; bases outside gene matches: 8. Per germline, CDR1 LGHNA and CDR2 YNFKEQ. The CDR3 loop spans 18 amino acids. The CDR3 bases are TGTGCCAGCAGCCAAGGGGCGGCTAGCGGGGGGTACACAGATACGCAGTATTTT. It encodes CASSQGAASGGYTDTQYF.